Here is one T cell receptor (beta chain) with its context. The antigen is undetermined. The PCR had 60 Vbeta and 13 Jbeta primers. Assay: immunoSEQ multiplex PCR; the TCRdb copy retains only in-frame clones and omits some. The table includes 110,000 or so clones, 81% detected once. The data belong to a study of cytomegalovirus exposure and HLA in healthy donors. This CDR3 comprises 15 residues. Germline assignment: CDR1 MGHRA and CDR2 YSYEKL. Findings and caveats of the study: Roughly uniform sequencing depth across donors was assumed, possibly incorrectly.

The sequenced sample was PBMCs. J is TRBJ2-5 and V is TRBV4-1, with 8 positions matching TRBD2. The J call is doubtful: the DNA matches TRBJ2-7 better. This receptor was identified in a woman in her 30s in good health and CMV-seronegative. The CDR3 nucleotides are TGCGCCAGCAGCCAAGGCCGGGGGGGATCCTACGAGCAGTACTTC. Residues: CASSQGRGGSYEQYF.